This T cell receptor beta chain is drawn from a study of cytomegalovirus exposure and HLA in healthy donors. Germline CDR1 is SNHLY and CDR2 is FYNNEI. The germline V and J ends were trimmed by 1 base and 5 bases, with 5 bases remaining between them. This CDR3 region has 12 residues. Amplification used 60 Vbeta primers and 13 Jbeta primers. Profiled with immunoSEQ multiplex PCR; TCRdb holds only in-frame clones, not every one. The sample lists about 83,000 clones, 78% occurring once. V usage is TRBV2 and J usage is TRBJ2-5, with D unclear. The specimen was PBMCs. The receptor was derived from a man between 18 and 35 years old in good health and CMV-seropositive. The CDR3 DNA follows: TGTGCCAGCAGTGAAGAATATGAGACCCAGTACTTC. Its protein is CASSEEYETQYF.